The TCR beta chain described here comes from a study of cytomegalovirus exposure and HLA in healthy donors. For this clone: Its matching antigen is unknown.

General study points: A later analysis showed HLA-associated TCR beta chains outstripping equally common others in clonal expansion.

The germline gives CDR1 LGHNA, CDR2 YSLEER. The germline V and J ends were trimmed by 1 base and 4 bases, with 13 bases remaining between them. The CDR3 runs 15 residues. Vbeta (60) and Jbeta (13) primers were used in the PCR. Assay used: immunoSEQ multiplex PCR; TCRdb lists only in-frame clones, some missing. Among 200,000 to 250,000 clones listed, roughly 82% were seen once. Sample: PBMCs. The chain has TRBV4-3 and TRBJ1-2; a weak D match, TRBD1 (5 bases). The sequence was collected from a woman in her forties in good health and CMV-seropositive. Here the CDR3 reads CASSQGPGGAYGYTF. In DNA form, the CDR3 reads TGCGCCAGCAGCCAAGGGCCCGGGGGAGCCTATGGCTACACCTTC.